The 15 T cell receptor beta chains below come from one sample, sequenced in a study of shared clonotypes between healthy human individuals. Naive CD8 cells comprised CD45RO-negative, CCR7-positively selected cells, excluding terminally differentiated effector memory CD45RA+ cells. Sequencing used immunoSEQ multiplex PCR; TCRdb keeps in-frame clones, though not all of them. The sample yields around 1.9 million clones, around 95% seen once. Sequencing was performed on naive CD8+ T cells from PBMCs. The origin of the receptors is a young man in good health. Some clones in this sample may be carry-over from other donors' samples.

The V call is TRBV11-2, the J call TRBJ1-2; a possible D gene is TRBD1 (5 bases). Between the trimmed V and J ends, which lost 5 bases and 6 bases, there was a span of 13 bases. Looked up from germline, CDR1 is SGHAT and CDR2 is FQNNGV. The CDR3 contains 13 residues. CDR3 in DNA: TGTGCCAGCAGCCTGGGACGGGAGAATGGCTACACCTTC. Translation gives CASSLGRENGYTF.

The rearrangement joins TRBV6-6 to TRBJ2-7; D is possibly TRBD2 (5 bases). The CDR3 runs to 15 residues. The germline V gene encodes CDR1 MNHNY and CDR2 SVGAGI (reference sequence). Deletions cut 3 bases from V and 6 bases from J, with 18 bases between. CDR3 sequence reads: CASSYVATGYAEQYF. CDR3 nucleotides: TGTGCCAGCAGTTATGTGGCAACGGGGTACGCCGAGCAGTACTTC.

Worth noting for this clone: Other nucleotide sequences in the sample specify the same CDR3. The chain couples TRBV27 to TRBJ2-1; D perhaps matches TRBD2 (6 bases). With 3 bases removed from V and 7 bases from J, the gap between germline ends came to 7 bases. Germline V gene data show CDR1 as MNHEY and CDR2 as SMNVEV (reference sequence). The CDR3 spans 12 residues. CDR3 DNA: TGTGCCAGCAGTTTCGGGGGTAATGAGCAGTTCTTC. This translates into CASSFGGNEQFF.

As for this clone: Within the sample, other DNA sequences also encode this same CDR3. The chain combines TRBV27 with TRBJ2-7; 14 positions agree with TRBD2. V gave up 0 bases and J gave up 5 bases; unmatched junction bases: 0. The CDR3 is made up of 15 amino acids. Per the germline V gene, CDR1 is MNHEY and CDR2 is SMNVEV (reference sequence). This CDR3 reads CASSLSGLAGDEQYF. The CDR3 DNA sequence: TGTGCCAGCAGTTTATCGGGACTAGCGGGAGACGAGCAGTACTTC.

The chain couples TRBV7-9 to TRBJ1-4, with D perhaps matching TRBD1 (5 bases). The CDR3 length is 16 residues. With 4 bases removed from V and 6 bases from J, the gap between germline ends came to 18 bases. The germline V gene encodes CDR1 SEHNR and CDR2 FQNEAQ (reference sequence). CDR3 residues: CASSSPQGSPYEKLFF. The CDR3 DNA follows: TGTGCCAGCAGCTCCCCCCAGGGCTCTCCTTATGAAAAACTGTTTTTT.

On this clone: The sample contains more than one DNA sequence encoding this CDR3. The chain is built from TRBV27 and TRBJ1-1; D perhaps matches TRBD1 (5 bases). The CDR3 totals 14 residues. The germline CDR1 and CDR2 sequences are MNHEY and SMNVEV (reference sequence). Trimming shortened V by 5 bases and J by 4 bases, and 14 bases separated the two germline ends. The CDR3 bases are TGTGCCAGCAGTCCCCGGCAGGGCAGCACTGAAGCTTTCTTT. This encodes CASSPRQGSTEAFF.

The V call is TRBV4-3, the J call TRBJ2-7; 7 nucleotides agree with TRBD2. The CDR3 extends over 14 amino acids. The V gene's germline CDR1 is LGHNA and CDR2 YSLEER. V shed 1 base and J 5 bases; nucleotides not matched to a gene: 5. This CDR3 reads CASSQGWSGNEQYF. In nucleotides, the CDR3 is TGCGCCAGCAGCCAAGGGTGGAGCGGGAACGAGCAGTACTTC.

The V and J genes are TRBV2 and TRBJ2-7; D tentatively fits TRBD1 or TRBD2 (5 bases each). Trimming left V 4 bases short and J 0 bases short, with 16 bases between. From germline, CDR1 is SNHLY and CDR2 FYNNEI. This CDR3 has 16 residues. The CDR3 sequence: CASSGLLRDSSYEQYF. In nucleotides, the CDR3 is TGTGCCAGCAGTGGACTACTACGAGACAGCTCCTACGAGCAGTACTTC.

The V and J genes are TRBV7-3 and TRBJ2-7, with TRBD1 matching 8 bases. From germline, CDR1 is SGHTA and CDR2 FQGTGA. The CDR3 runs 20 residues. The J segment lost 2 bases and the V segment lost 5 bases, leaving 23 bases of the junction unmatched. The CDR3 sequence is CASSPIVIQGARGDTYEQYF. The CDR3 DNA reads as TGTGCCAGCAGCCCTATTGTCATTCAGGGGGCCCGAGGGGATACCTACGAGCAGTACTTC.

The rearrangement links TRBV28 to TRBJ2-1, with a weak D call TRBD2 (6 bases). This CDR3 contains 17 residues. The ends were cut back, 4 bases at V and 0 bases at J, with 16 bases in the middle. CDR1 and CDR2 from the germline V gene are MDHEN and SYDVKM. CDR3 sequence reads: CASSSPRESSSYNEQFF. CDR3 bases: TGTGCCAGCAGTTCCCCCCGGGAGTCGAGCTCCTACAATGAGCAGTTCTTC. Filled out from reference TRBV28 and TRBJ2-1, the complete variable domain reads DVKVTQSSRYLVKRTGEKVFLECVQDMDHENMFWYRQDPGLGLRLIYFSYDVKMKEKGDIPEGYSVSREKKERFSLILESASTNQTSMYLCASSSPRESSSYNEQFFGPGTRLTVL.

The CDR3 region is CASRSRQAGNREQFF. The CDR3 DNA sequence: TGTGCCAGCAGATCGAGACAGGCCGGCAATCGTGAGCAGTTCTTC. The J gene is TRBJ2-1, the V gene TRBV11-2, with TRBD1 as a possible D gene (6 bases). V lost 6 bases and J lost 9, with 21 bases in between. Germline loops: CDR1 SGHAT, CDR2 FQNNGV. This CDR3 is built from 15 residues.

The chain recombines TRBV7-2 with TRBJ2-7, with TRBD2 identical over 13 bases. The CDR3 runs 17 residues. J gave up 4 bases and V 5 bases, and 11 bases lay outside the gene matches. The germline V gene has CDR1 SGHTA and CDR2 FQGNSA. CDR3 sequence reads: CASSPGTGGLAGYEQYF. DNA for the CDR3: TGTGCCAGCAGCCCAGGGACAGGGGGACTAGCGGGATACGAGCAGTACTTC.

On this clone: Compared with germline, one end of the junction differs, possibly owing to a read error. The J gene is TRBJ2-1, the V gene TRBV7-2; 13 bases fit TRBD2. CDR3 length equals 14 residues. Germline-derived CDR1 and CDR2 are SGHTA and FQGNSA. The CDR3 nucleotides read TGTGCGAGCAAAACTAGCGGGAGGGTGAATGAGCAGTTCTTC. Translated: CASKTSGRVNEQFF.

The chain links TRBV29-1 to TRBJ2-7, with a tentative D call TRBD1 (6 bases). CDR1 is SQVTM and CDR2 is ANQGSEA in the germline V gene. The CDR3 length is 11 residues. V shed 6 bases and J shed 7 bases, with 13 bases lying between them. The CDR3 is CSVTADREQYF. In DNA form, the CDR3 reads TGCAGCGTGACAGCAGACAGGGAGCAGTACTTC.

The V gene is TRBV5-4, the J gene TRBJ1-2; 9 bases fit TRBD1. The CDR3 is made up of 14 amino acids. Germline V gives CDR1 SGHNT, CDR2 YYREEE (reference sequence). V trimming: 5 bases; J trimming: 5 bases; junction bases outside the gene matches: 7. The CDR3 reads CASRWDRDFYGYTF. CDR3 bases: TGTGCCAGCAGATGGGACAGGGACTTTTATGGCTACACCTTC.